This passage covers 31 T cell receptor beta chains from one sample sequenced in a study of blood T cells in healthy people across ages (dated by TCRdb to between 2015 and 2016). Receptor libraries were prepared by 5' RACE. Data came from an Illumina HiSeq 2500. A second PCR of about 6 to 11 cycles was performed with a sample-barcoded 5' primer and a J-beta primer mix. The raw public data were reprocessed by TCRdb itself: fastp quality trimming at Q25, MiXCR clonotype calling, in-frame beta chains only. Rows are combined by CDR3 protein, so each entry shows the most common genes and DNA. This sample gives approximately 700,000 distinct CDR3 sequences in total; 32% of them show up just once. Roughly 14% of the sample lies in the top ten. The sample comprised blood. These receptors were collected from a woman at least 80 years old in good health. Donor details come from another sample of the same person, matched by shared clones.

This clonotype was detected only a few times. V and J are TRBV28 and TRBJ1-2; D not certain. The CDR3 is 14 residues long. V lost 1 base, J lost 1 base, and 7 bases lay in between. Germline assignment: CDR1 MDHEN and CDR2 SYDVKM. The CDR3 DNA follows: TGTGCCAGCAGTTTATCACGTTTTAACTATGGCTACACCTTC. The encoded protein is CASSLSRFNYGYTF.

The chain joins TRBV20-1 to TRBJ2-1, with D perhaps TRBD2 (6 bases). Germline V lookup: CDR1 DFQATT, CDR2 SNEGSKA (reference sequence). V was pared by 5 bases and J by 11 bases, with 10 bases between. The CDR3 runs to 10 residues. In DNA form, the CDR3 reads TGCAGTGCTTCGGGAGTTAAGCAGTTCTTC. It encodes CSASGVKQFF.

The chain uses TRBV29-1 and TRBJ1-3; no definite D call. Germline V lookup: CDR1 SQVTM, CDR2 ANQGSEA. This CDR3 is built from 13 residues. Trimming left V 3 bases short and J 0 bases short, with 6 bases between. The CDR3 region has the DNA TGCAGCGTTGACGTACGCTCTGGAAACACCATATATTTT. Protein: CSVDVRSGNTIYF. The variable domain in full, with the rest retrieved from reference TRBV29-1 and TRBJ1-3, is SAVISQKPSRDICQRGTSLTIQCQVDSQVTMMFWYRQQPGQSLTLIATANQGSEATYESGFVIDKFPISRPNLTFSTLTVSNMSPEDSSIYLCSVDVRSGNTIYFGEGSWLTVV.

The rearrangement uses TRBV10-3 and TRBJ1-1; TRBD1 is a possible D gene (6 bases). V lost 7 bases and J lost 4, with 13 bases in between. The CDR3 is 13 amino acids. Germline assignment: CDR1 ENHRY and CDR2 SYGVKD. CDR3 coding DNA: TGTGCCATCACCCGAACAGGGAGCACTGAAGCTTTCTTT. It codes for CAITRTGSTEAFF.

The DNA for the CDR3 is TGTGCCAGCAGCTTAGTCGCGGAAGGGTATGGCTACACCTTC. It is translated as CASSLVAEGYGYTF. V is TRBV7-2 and J is TRBJ1-2, with D hard to call. This CDR3 comprises 14 residues. The germline V and J ends were trimmed by 1 base and 5 bases, with 11 bases remaining between them. CDR1 SGHTA and CDR2 FQGNSA come from the germline V gene.

This clonotype came up many times. The V gene is TRBV2, the J gene TRBJ2-7, with 9 bases matching TRBD1. J lost 1 base, V lost 5 bases, and 6 bases had no gene match. Germline V CDR1 and CDR2: SNHLY, FYNNEI. The CDR3 runs 15 residues. CDR3 residues: CASSWDRAQSYEQYF. CDR3 nucleotides: TGTGCCAGCAGTTGGGACAGGGCCCAATCCTACGAGCAGTACTTC.

The gene calls are TRBV20-1 and TRBJ2-1, with D possibly matching TRBD1 (8 bases). This CDR3 is 17 amino acids long. V lost 2 bases and J 3 bases, leaving 20 bases between the germline ends. Per germline, CDR1 DFQATT and CDR2 SNEGSKA (reference sequence). Here the CDR3 DNA reads TGCAGTGCTAGATCCCCCAACAGGGGGAGGGTCTACAATGAGCAGTTCTTC. Translation gives CSARSPNRGRVYNEQFF.

The gene calls are TRBV3-1 and TRBJ1-1; no clear D gene. The germline CDR1 and CDR2 sequences are LGHDT and YNNKEL (reference sequence). The V end was cut by 3 bases, the J end by 1 base, with 9 bases between. The CDR3 runs 14 residues. CDR3 DNA: TGTGCCAGCAGCCATCCAGGAAGGAACACTGAAGCTTTCTTT. It translates to CASSHPGRNTEAFF.

The chain combines TRBV28 with TRBJ1-5; D remains unclear. The CDR3 spans 15 residues. Germline V gene sequence: CDR1 MDHEN, CDR2 SYDVKM. With 3 bases removed from V and 5 bases from J, the gap between germline ends came to 14 bases. This chain's CDR3 is CASSLGQASDQPQHF. In nucleotides, the CDR3 is TGTGCCAGCAGTTTGGGCCAAGCAAGCGATCAGCCCCAGCATTTT.

This clonotype was seen many times. The gene calls are TRBV6-5 and TRBJ2-3, with D possibly being TRBD2 (6 bases). This CDR3 is built from 12 residues. The V end was cut by 5 bases, the J end by 11 bases, with 14 bases between. Germline CDR1 is MNHEY and CDR2 is SVGAGI. The CDR3 nucleotides read TGTGCCAGCAGTGGGGGGACCAATAGGCAGTATTTT. This codes for CASSGGTNRQYF.

This clonotype showed up many times. The chain's CDR3 is CSASHRDPSTDTQYF. CDR3 coding DNA: TGCAGTGCTAGTCACCGGGACCCTAGCACAGATACGCAGTATTTT. The chain employs TRBV20-1 and TRBJ2-3; D may correspond to TRBD1 or TRBD2 (5 bases each). The V gene's germline CDR1 is DFQATT and CDR2 SNEGSKA (reference sequence). The length of the CDR3 is 15 residues. V was clipped by 3 bases and J by 0 bases, with 13 bases between them.

Many counts were recorded for this clonotype. The chain employs TRBV7-9 and TRBJ2-5; D unclear. Trimming took 0 bases from V and 1 from J, leaving 6 bases between them. The germline V gene encodes CDR1 SEHNR and CDR2 FQNEAQ (reference sequence). CDR3 length equals 14 residues. DNA of the CDR3: TGTGCCAGCAGCTTAGCCGGGTCCCAAGAGACCCAGTACTTC. Translating it yields CASSLAGSQETQYF.

The sample holds many counts of this clonotype. This chain uses TRBV2 with TRBJ1-2, with 9 positions matching TRBD1. The CDR3 sequence is 14 residues long. The V gene end was trimmed by 5 bases and the J gene end by 8 bases; junction bases not matched to a gene: 9. Germline assignment: CDR1 SNHLY and CDR2 FYNNEI. Here the CDR3 reads CASSSRDRDWGYTF. DNA of the CDR3: TGTGCCAGCAGTTCCCGGGACAGGGATTGGGGCTACACCTTC.

This sequence joins TRBV2 and TRBJ1-2, with D hard to call. CDR1 SNHLY and CDR2 FYNNEI come from the germline V gene. With 0 bases removed from V and 6 bases from J, the gap between germline ends came to 11 bases. The CDR3 is 14 residues long. In nucleotides, the CDR3 is TGTGCCAGCAGTGAAGCGAGCCCTAGCAATGGCTACACCTTC. Encoded protein: CASSEASPSNGYTF.

The DNA for the CDR3 is TGCAGCGTAGCAGTAAACCAAGAGACCCAGTACTTC. Its protein is CSVAVNQETQYF. This rearrangement joins TRBV29-1 to TRBJ2-5; D not certain. The germline V gene encodes CDR1 SQVTM and CDR2 ANQGSEA. Trimming stripped 6 bases from V and 0 bases from J, with 8 bases between. CDR3 length: 12 amino acids.

The chain recombines TRBV5-1 with TRBJ1-2; no reliable D call. Trimming pared 4 bases from V and 8 bases from J, leaving 15 bases between. Germline V gene data show CDR1 as SGHRS and CDR2 as YFSETQ. The CDR3 is 13 residues long. The CDR3 loop is CASSRENSVGYTF. The CDR3 DNA is TGCGCCAGCAGCCGAGAGAACAGCGTCGGCTACACCTTC.

This clonotype appeared many times. The chain links TRBV4-3 to TRBJ1-2; D uncertain. The V gene's germline CDR1 is LGHNA and CDR2 YSLEER. V was trimmed by 3 bases and J by 4 bases, leaving 21 bases between them. The CDR3 contains 17 residues. The chain's CDR3 is CASSHLSPTGPGYGYTF. In DNA, the CDR3 is TGCGCCAGCAGCCACCTCTCCCCGACTGGACCCGGCTATGGCTACACCTTC.

This clonotype was counted ten times or more. V is TRBV20-1 and J is TRBJ2-3; D uncertain. Per the germline V gene, CDR1 is DFQATT and CDR2 is SNEGSKA (reference sequence). V was shortened by 1 base and J by 1 base, with 12 bases between the two germline ends. CDR3 size: 15 residues. The CDR3 sequence is CSARGAPTGTDTQYF. The CDR3 region has the DNA TGCAGTGCTAGAGGAGCGCCCACGGGCACAGATACGCAGTATTTT.

This clonotype was recorded at least ten times. The gene calls are TRBV7-8 and TRBJ2-1; 9 positions match TRBD1. This CDR3 has 18 amino acids. After removal of 2 bases from V and 5 bases from J, the junction contained 13 bases not matched to a gene. Germline-derived CDR1 and CDR2 are SGHVS and FQNEAQ. CDR3 nucleotides: TGTGCCAGCAGCTTAATCCCCGGGGACAGGGTGGGACACAATGAGCAGTTCTTC. Translating gives CASSLIPGDRVGHNEQFF.

Many counts were recorded for this clonotype. CDR3 region: CASMVRTTNEQFF. The CDR3 DNA reads TGTGCCAGCATGGTCAGAACAACCAATGAGCAGTTCTTC. This rearrangement joins TRBV7-9 to TRBJ2-1; D remains unclear. Germline V gene lookup returns CDR1 SEHNR and CDR2 FQNEAQ (reference sequence). The CDR3 is 13 amino acids. V shed 7 bases and J shed 6 bases, with 13 bases lying between them.

This clonotype was seen at least ten times. The chain couples TRBV20-1 to TRBJ2-5; TRBD2 agrees at 9 bases. This CDR3 spans 14 amino acids. Trimming took 5 bases from V and 5 from J; bases not matched to a gene: 9. Germline loops: CDR1 DFQATT, CDR2 SNEGSKA (reference sequence). The CDR3 DNA sequence: TGCAGTGCTCCCGCGTTAGCGGGGGTGGAGACCCAGTACTTC. This sequence encodes CSAPALAGVETQYF.

This clonotype has a handful of counts. With a much larger clone just one base away, this may be a read error. This rearrangement joins TRBV9 to TRBJ1-1; D is ambiguous. Deletions cut 0 bases from V and 1 base from J, with 7 bases between. The CDR3 spans 14 residues. Germline V gene data show CDR1 as SGDLS and CDR2 as YYNGEE. CDR3 coding DNA: TGTGCCAGCAGCGTAGGGCCGGAGAACACTGAAGCTTTCTTT. It codes for CASSVGPENTEAFF.

The chain combines TRBV20-1 with TRBJ2-1; 15 positions agree with TRBD2. The length of the CDR3 is 15 residues. Germline V gene data show CDR1 as DFQATT and CDR2 as SNEGSKA (reference sequence). The J segment lost 7 bases and the V segment lost 3 bases, leaving 4 bases of the junction unmatched. CDR3 sequence reads: CSARVGTSGRNEQFF. The CDR3 DNA is TGCAGTGCTAGGGTTGGGACTAGCGGGAGGAATGAGCAGTTCTTC.

This clonotype appeared a few times. The V call is TRBV4-1, the J call TRBJ2-1; D is perhaps TRBD2 (6 bases). The CDR3 runs to 13 residues. Per germline, CDR1 MGHRA and CDR2 YSYEKL. Trimming stripped 3 bases from V and 6 bases from J, with 9 bases between. Here the CDR3 DNA reads TGCGCCAGCAGCCACGGGGGACCCAATGAGCAGTTCTTC. It specifies CASSHGGPNEQFF.

There are many counts of this clonotype. V usage is TRBV28 and J usage is TRBJ2-7; a weak D match, TRBD2 (7 bases). V was cut by 5 bases and J by 4 bases, with 18 bases left in between. The CDR3 covers 15 residues. Germline CDR1 reads MDHEN; CDR2 reads SYDVKM. The CDR3 sequence: CASSKRGGGHYEQYF. DNA for the CDR3: TGTGCCAGCAGTAAAAGGGGGGGGGGCCATTACGAGCAGTACTTC.

The chain couples TRBV7-2 to TRBJ1-3, with TRBD1 matching 10 bases. CDR1 and CDR2 from the germline V gene are SGHTA and FQGNSA. There are 15 residues in the CDR3. The V segment lost 5 bases and the J segment 4 bases; nucleotides outside the gene matches: 5. The CDR3 DNA reads as TGTGCCAGCAGCCGACAGGGGGCGGGAGGAAACACCATATATTTT. Translating gives CASSRQGAGGNTIYF.

This clonotype was seen ten or more times. DNA of the CDR3: TGCGCCAGCAGCTTGGACGGACAGGGAAATGAGCAGTTCTTC. Residues: CASSLDGQGNEQFF. The chain carries TRBV5-1 and TRBJ2-1, with 8 bases identical to TRBD1. This CDR3 region has 14 residues. The ends lost 0 bases at V and 7 bases at J; junction bases unmatched: 3. CDR1 and CDR2 (germline): SGHRS, YFSETQ.

In this sample, this clonotype turned up a few times. V gene TRBV3-1 combines with J gene TRBJ1-2, with 10 positions matching TRBD1. The CDR3 has 15 amino acids. Germline CDR1 LGHDT, CDR2 YNNKEL (reference sequence). Germline trimming cut 8 bases from V and 3 bases from J; bases unmatched to any gene: 9. The CDR3 DNA sequence: TGTGCCAGCTGCAGGACAGGGGGAGAGGACTATGGCTACACCTTC. It translates to CASCRTGGEDYGYTF. The full variable domain, completed using reference TRBV3-1 and TRBJ1-2, is DTAVSQTPKYLVTQMGNDKSIKCEQNLGHDTMYWYKQDSKKFLKIMFSYNNKELIINETVPNRFSPKSPDKAHLNLHINSLELGDSAVYFCASCRTGGEDYGYTFGSGTRLTVV.

The chain uses TRBV7-2 and TRBJ2-7; D is tentatively TRBD1 or TRBD2 (5 bases each). The CDR3 consists of 15 residues. Trimming removed 5 bases at V and 2 bases at J, with 16 bases between. Germline V CDR1 and CDR2: SGHTA, FQGNSA. CDR3 protein: CASSPGSSAAYEQYF. DNA of the CDR3: TGTGCCAGCAGCCCAGGGAGTAGCGCGGCCTACGAGCAGTACTTC.

This clonotype was detected many times. The V gene is TRBV5-1, the J gene TRBJ2-1; D may be TRBD1 or TRBD2 (5 bases each). Trimming took off 0 bases at V and 1 base at J, with 11 bases between the two ends. Germline V gives CDR1 SGHRS, CDR2 YFSETQ. The CDR3 is 16 residues long. The CDR3 nucleotides are TGCGCCAGCAGCTTGGGGGGCGCGGGTTCCTACAATGAGCAGTTCTTC. Its translation is CASSLGGAGSYNEQFF.

The chain uses TRBV12-3 or TRBV12-4 and TRBJ2-3, with 11 bases identical to TRBD2. Unmatched junction bases numbered 13, after V lost 6 bases and J lost 11 bases. CDR3 length equals 15 residues. The CDR3 sequence: CASSTTSGRTDVQYF. Here the CDR3 DNA reads TGTGCCAGCAGCACAACTAGCGGGAGAACAGATGTGCAGTATTTT.